This TCR beta chain stems from a study of CD8 T cells in Susac syndrome. Roughly 0.45 to 1 ug RNA was reverse transcribed with random hexamers. MiXCR, run by TCRdb on the immunoSEQ multiplex PCR reads, gives a single entry per CDR3 protein. The data contain about 300,000 distinct CDR3 sequences, approximately 90% of them singletons. Trimming pared 1 base from V and 0 bases from J, leaving 4 bases between. CDR3 size: 14 residues. Germline V gene lookup returns CDR1 SGHNT and CDR2 YYREEE (reference sequence). Sequenced material: CD4+ T cells from PBMCs. The TCR comes from a human donor with multiple sclerosis. The rearrangement joins TRBV5-4 to TRBJ2-2, with D uncertain. The CDR3 coding sequence is TGTGCCAGCAGCTTGCGGTCGAACACCGGGGAGCTGTTTTTT. It encodes CASSLRSNTGELFF.